Below, one T cell receptor (beta chain) is given with its context. Generated by immunoSEQ multiplex PCR, the TCRdb table keeps only in-frame clones and is missing some. The sample contains over 50,000 clones, about two thirds of which appear only once. The sample is drawn from a study of blood T cell repertoires in COVID-19. Study summary: PBMCs, B-cell-depleted T cells, or T cells provided the cDNA or gDNA that made up the material.

Germline-derived CDR1 and CDR2 are LNHDA and SQIVND (reference sequence). The CDR3 is 13 residues long. V trimming: 4 bases; J trimming: 8 bases; junction bases outside the gene matches: 7. V usage is TRBV19 and J usage is TRBJ1-1, with TRBD1 matching over 7 bases. The sequenced sample consisted of peripheral blood. The clonotype comes from a woman between 65 and 79 years old with COVID-19, enrolled during active disease. CDR3: CASSKRGLGEAFF. The CDR3 coding sequence is TGTGCCAGTAGTAAGAGGGGGCTAGGGGAAGCTTTCTTT.